The source of this T cell receptor beta chain is a study of CD8 T cells in ankylosing spondylitis. This clonotype was seen many times. One entry per CDR3 protein results from TCRdb running MiXCR on the 5' RACE reads. The sample contains 200,000 to 300,000 distinct CDR3 sequences, over 9.5% of which appear only once. Looked up from germline, CDR1 is SGHDT and CDR2 is YYEEEE. V lost 1 base, J lost 4 bases, and 7 bases stayed unmatched. The length of the CDR3 is 15 residues. The chain uses TRBV5-6 and TRBJ2-7; TRBD2 aligns across 8 bases. The sequence derives from a male donor with ankylosing spondylitis or in good health (not recorded which). Material: blood, either unsorted or a sorted T cell fraction (not recorded which). CDR3 DNA: TGTGCCAGCAGCTTGTCCCCCTCGGGAGGGTACGAGCAGTACTTC. This sequence encodes CASSLSPSGGYEQYF.